These T cell receptor beta chains were read from a single sample in a study of cytomegalovirus exposure and HLA in healthy donors. The method was immunoSEQ multiplex PCR; TCRdb's version includes in-frame clones alone and lacks a portion of them. The sample records 200,000 or so clones, around 84% being singletons. Material for sequencing was PBMCs. These receptors originate from a man aged 18-30 years in good health and CMV-seropositive. Each CDR3 is given with its conserved first and last residue. The D gene is left open where the match is weak. For some rows the clone size is stated as once, few or many, or as a class when expanded; others skip it.

v_call	d_call	clone_size	j_call	cdr3_nt	cdr3_aa
TRBV5-4	TRBD1	NA	TRBJ2-7	TGTGCCAGCAGCTTGGCGGACAGGGGGAGGCAGTACTTC	CASSLADRGRQYF
TRBV9	NA	NA	TRBJ2-3	TGTGCCAGCAGAGGAGCCTATAGCGGACCGGAGGATACGCAGTATTTT	CASRGAYSGPEDTQYF
TRBV28	TRBD1	NA	TRBJ2-3	TGTGCCAGCAGGGGGAAGACAGGGTTAGACGGTACGCAGTATTTT	CASRGKTGLDGTQYF
TRBV7-8	NA	NA	TRBJ2-3	TGTGCCAGCAGCCGCCGAGCTACAGATACGCAGTATTTT	CASSRRATDTQYF
TRBV6-5	TRBD2	NA	TRBJ2-3	TGTGCCAGCAGCCGGGGGGGGCCCACAGATACGCAGTATTTT	CASSRGGPTDTQYF
TRBV6-4	NA	NA	TRBJ1-2	TGTGCCAGCAGTGACGGGACAACTAGTTATGGCTACACCTTC	CASSDGTTSYGYTF
TRBV7-8	NA	NA	TRBJ1-2	TGTGCCAGCAGCCAACGAGGTCCCAACTATGGCTACACCTTC	CASSQRGPNYGYTF
TRBV28	NA	NA	TRBJ1-1	TGTGCCAGCAGTTTAGGAGGCGGCCGATCAGTGGCTTTCTTT	CASSLGGGRSVAFF
TRBV18	TRBD2	NA	TRBJ2-1	TGTGCCAGCTCACCGCTTCCCGGAGGACTAGCGGACAATGAGCAGTTCTTC	CASSPLPGGLADNEQFF
TRBV19	TRBD2	NA	TRBJ2-1	TGTGCCAGTAGTATAGCGGGAGGGCAGTATGAGCAGTTCTTC	CASSIAGGQYEQFF
TRBV5-6	NA	NA	TRBJ2-1	TGTGCCAGCAGCTTATGGGGCGGTGAGCAGTTCTTC	CASSLWGGEQFF
TRBV30	NA	NA	TRBJ1-4	TGTGCCTGGACTCAGGGTAATGAAAAACTGTTTTTT	CAWTQGNEKLFF
TRBV7-3	NA	NA	TRBJ2-2	TGTGCCAGCAGCTTAATGGATAGCGGGAACACCGGGGAGCTGTTTTTT	CASSLMDSGNTGELFF
TRBV6-5	TRBD1	NA	TRBJ1-2	TGTGCCAGCAGTTCCGGCCCGACGACAGGGGACTATGGCTACACCTTC	CASSSGPTTGDYGYTF
TRBV7-9	NA	NA	TRBJ1-1	TGTGCCAGCAGCTCTAGCCCTGTGAGTAACACTGAAGCTTTCTTT	CASSSSPVSNTEAFF
TRBV6-6	TRBD2	NA	TRBJ2-7	TGTGCCAGCACTTACGGGACTAGCGGATACGAGCAGTACTTC	CASTYGTSGYEQYF
TRBV27	NA	NA	TRBJ2-1	TGTGCCAGCAGCCTCACAGGGAACGGGGTACACAATGAGCAGTTCTTC	CASSLTGNGVHNEQFF
TRBV7-9	TRBD1	NA	TRBJ2-1	TGTGCCAGCAGCTTTAGGGGACAGGGCATCAATGAGCAGTTCTTC	CASSFRGQGINEQFF
TRBV7-2	NA	NA	TRBJ2-1	TGTGCCAGCAGCTTAGCGCTCTCAGGCTACAATGAGCAGTTCTTC	CASSLALSGYNEQFF
TRBV6-1	TRBD1	NA	TRBJ1-5	TGTGCCAGCAGGGGGGACAGGGGGTCGAATCAGCCCCAGCATTTT	CASRGDRGSNQPQHF
TRBV28	TRBD1	NA	TRBJ2-7	TGTGCCAGCCAGGGTAGGGGGCGCGAGCAGTACTTC	CASQGRGREQYF
TRBV2	NA	NA	TRBJ1-2	TGTGCCAGCAGCGCCGACAGGACAGCTAACTATGGCTACACCTTC	CASSADRTANYGYTF
TRBV28	TRBD1	NA	TRBJ2-6	TGTGCCAGCAGGTTACAGGGGCCAGGGGCCAACGTCCTGACTTTC	CASRLQGPGANVLTF
TRBV5-4	TRBD2	NA	TRBJ2-3	TGTGCCAGCAGCCTGGGACTAGCTAGCACAGATACGCAGTATTTT	CASSLGLASTDTQYF
TRBV5-1	TRBD2	NA	TRBJ2-1	TGCGCCAGCAGCGGGGGACTACGCGAGCATGAGCAGTTCTTC	CASSGGLREHEQFF
TRBV5-4	TRBD2	NA	TRBJ2-7	TGTGCCAGCAGCGATGGGACTAGCGGGACAACCTACGAGCAGTACTTC	CASSDGTSGTTYEQYF
TRBV18	NA	few	TRBJ1-1	TGTGCCAGCTCACCAAACTTTGAGGTAGGGAACACTGAAGCTTTCTTT	CASSPNFEVGNTEAFF
TRBV5-1	TRBD2	NA	TRBJ2-1	TGCGCCAGCAGCTCTTGGAGGGCTAGCGGGAGGAATGAGCAGTTCTTC	CASSSWRASGRNEQFF
TRBV9	NA	NA	TRBJ2-1	TGTGCCAGCAGCGGATCGAGTCCAGAGCAGTTCTTC	CASSGSSPEQFF
TRBV28	TRBD1	NA	TRBJ2-7	TGTGCCAGCAGTCTCAGGGGGCCCTACGAGCAGTACTTC	CASSLRGPYEQYF
TRBV7-2	TRBD1	NA	TRBJ2-2	TGTGCCAGCAGCTTACCAAGGGCAGGGGGTACCGGGGAGCTGTTTTTT	CASSLPRAGGTGELFF
TRBV7-9	TRBD2	NA	TRBJ2-3	TGTGCCAGCAGCCTCAGCGGGGGGAGCACAGATACGCAGTATTTT	CASSLSGGSTDTQYF
TRBV29-1	NA	NA	TRBJ2-2	TGCAGCGTTGAAGACAAGGCAGGGTGGACCGGGGAGCTGTTTTTT	CSVEDKAGWTGELFF
TRBV25-1	NA	few	TRBJ1-4	TGTGCCAGCAGTCTAGGGGCGGATGAAAAACTGTTTTTT	CASSLGADEKLFF
TRBV28	TRBD1	NA	TRBJ1-2	TGTGCCAGCAGTTTCCTCGGACAGGACCACTATGGCTACACCTTC	CASSFLGQDHYGYTF
TRBV5-1	NA	NA	TRBJ2-3	TGCGCCAGCAGCTTGGATTCTTTTAATTGGGGGCGTTCCACAGATACGCAGTATTTT	CASSLDSFNWGRSTDTQYF
TRBV27	TRBD2	NA	TRBJ2-3	TGTGCCAGCAGTTTTTTTGCGGGAGAACGAACAGATACGCAGTATTTT	CASSFFAGERTDTQYF
TRBV27	NA	NA	TRBJ2-7	TGTGCCAGCAGTTTAGGGTCCCAGGGAGGCGAGCAGTACTTC	CASSLGSQGGEQYF
TRBV9	TRBD1	NA	TRBJ2-7	TGTGCCAGCAGCGCCGGACAGGCTAAGGTCGGGCTCGAGCAGTACTTC	CASSAGQAKVGLEQYF
TRBV6-5	TRBD1	NA	TRBJ1-2	TGTGCCAGCGGACGGGACAGGAGATACTATGGCTACACCTTC	CASGRDRRYYGYTF
TRBV10-3	NA	NA	TRBJ2-1	TGTGCCACCCGATCGAGCGACTCCAATGAGCAGTTCTTC	CATRSSDSNEQFF
TRBV19	TRBD1	NA	TRBJ2-1	TGTGCCAGTAGCCCACGGGGACAGGTGGTGAGCTCCTACAATGAGCAGTTCTTC	CASSPRGQVVSSYNEQFF
TRBV9	NA	NA	TRBJ2-2	TGTGCCAGCAGCGTAGGGGTGGGAGAGGGGGAGCTGTTTTTT	CASSVGVGEGELFF
TRBV4-3	NA	NA	TRBJ2-2	TGCGCCAGCAGCCAAGACCTAGGAGGAACCGGGGAGCTGTTTTTT	CASSQDLGGTGELFF
TRBV5-6	TRBD1	NA	TRBJ2-5	TGTGCCAGCAGCTTGGGACAGGGGGCAGCGGGGCAAGAGACCCAGTACTTC	CASSLGQGAAGQETQYF
TRBV6-4	TRBD2	NA	TRBJ2-1	TGTGCCAGCAGTGACTCGCCGGGCGGCGGGAGACGCCATGAGCAGTTCTTC	CASSDSPGGGRRHEQFF
TRBV28	NA	NA	TRBJ2-6	TGTGCCAGCAGTCCCTCCGGGTTGACGAGCTCTGGGGCCAACGTCCTGACTTTC	CASSPSGLTSSGANVLTF
TRBV28	TRBD2	NA	TRBJ2-7	TGTGCCAGCAGTTTCTTTAATTTACTAGCGGGATCCTACGAGCAGTACTTC	CASSFFNLLAGSYEQYF
TRBV27	NA	NA	TRBJ2-2	TGTGCCAGCAGTTTACAGTCCGGGGAGCTGTTTTTT	CASSLQSGELFF
TRBV6-4	NA	NA	TRBJ1-1	TGTGCCAGCAGTGACGGAAGGGGGGGCACTGAAGCTTTCTTT	CASSDGRGGTEAFF
TRBV2	TRBD2	NA	TRBJ2-3	TGTGCCAGCACGATCGGGGGGGATACGCAGTATTTT	CASTIGGDTQYF
TRBV6-5	TRBD1	NA	TRBJ1-1	TGTGCCAGCCGACGGGAGGGGGCCTTAACTGAAGCTTTCTTT	CASRREGALTEAFF
TRBV4-2	TRBD1	NA	TRBJ2-1	TGTGCCAGCAGCCAAGGTTCGGGGACAGGCCACAATGAGCAGTTCTTC	CASSQGSGTGHNEQFF
TRBV5-4	NA	once	TRBJ2-3	TGTGCCAGCAGCTTGGGCGGCGGCACAGATACGCAGTATTTT	CASSLGGGTDTQYF
TRBV6-5	TRBD1	NA	TRBJ2-7	TGTGCCAGCAGTTACTCGGGACAGGTCGGCGAGCAGTACTTC	CASSYSGQVGEQYF
TRBV27	NA	few	TRBJ1-5	TGTGCCAGCAGACAGGGTTATCAGCCCCAGCATTTT	CASRQGYQPQHF
TRBV29-1	NA	NA	TRBJ1-1	TGCAGCGTTTTTGAAGGGGGTCGAGCTTTCTTT	CSVFEGGRAFF